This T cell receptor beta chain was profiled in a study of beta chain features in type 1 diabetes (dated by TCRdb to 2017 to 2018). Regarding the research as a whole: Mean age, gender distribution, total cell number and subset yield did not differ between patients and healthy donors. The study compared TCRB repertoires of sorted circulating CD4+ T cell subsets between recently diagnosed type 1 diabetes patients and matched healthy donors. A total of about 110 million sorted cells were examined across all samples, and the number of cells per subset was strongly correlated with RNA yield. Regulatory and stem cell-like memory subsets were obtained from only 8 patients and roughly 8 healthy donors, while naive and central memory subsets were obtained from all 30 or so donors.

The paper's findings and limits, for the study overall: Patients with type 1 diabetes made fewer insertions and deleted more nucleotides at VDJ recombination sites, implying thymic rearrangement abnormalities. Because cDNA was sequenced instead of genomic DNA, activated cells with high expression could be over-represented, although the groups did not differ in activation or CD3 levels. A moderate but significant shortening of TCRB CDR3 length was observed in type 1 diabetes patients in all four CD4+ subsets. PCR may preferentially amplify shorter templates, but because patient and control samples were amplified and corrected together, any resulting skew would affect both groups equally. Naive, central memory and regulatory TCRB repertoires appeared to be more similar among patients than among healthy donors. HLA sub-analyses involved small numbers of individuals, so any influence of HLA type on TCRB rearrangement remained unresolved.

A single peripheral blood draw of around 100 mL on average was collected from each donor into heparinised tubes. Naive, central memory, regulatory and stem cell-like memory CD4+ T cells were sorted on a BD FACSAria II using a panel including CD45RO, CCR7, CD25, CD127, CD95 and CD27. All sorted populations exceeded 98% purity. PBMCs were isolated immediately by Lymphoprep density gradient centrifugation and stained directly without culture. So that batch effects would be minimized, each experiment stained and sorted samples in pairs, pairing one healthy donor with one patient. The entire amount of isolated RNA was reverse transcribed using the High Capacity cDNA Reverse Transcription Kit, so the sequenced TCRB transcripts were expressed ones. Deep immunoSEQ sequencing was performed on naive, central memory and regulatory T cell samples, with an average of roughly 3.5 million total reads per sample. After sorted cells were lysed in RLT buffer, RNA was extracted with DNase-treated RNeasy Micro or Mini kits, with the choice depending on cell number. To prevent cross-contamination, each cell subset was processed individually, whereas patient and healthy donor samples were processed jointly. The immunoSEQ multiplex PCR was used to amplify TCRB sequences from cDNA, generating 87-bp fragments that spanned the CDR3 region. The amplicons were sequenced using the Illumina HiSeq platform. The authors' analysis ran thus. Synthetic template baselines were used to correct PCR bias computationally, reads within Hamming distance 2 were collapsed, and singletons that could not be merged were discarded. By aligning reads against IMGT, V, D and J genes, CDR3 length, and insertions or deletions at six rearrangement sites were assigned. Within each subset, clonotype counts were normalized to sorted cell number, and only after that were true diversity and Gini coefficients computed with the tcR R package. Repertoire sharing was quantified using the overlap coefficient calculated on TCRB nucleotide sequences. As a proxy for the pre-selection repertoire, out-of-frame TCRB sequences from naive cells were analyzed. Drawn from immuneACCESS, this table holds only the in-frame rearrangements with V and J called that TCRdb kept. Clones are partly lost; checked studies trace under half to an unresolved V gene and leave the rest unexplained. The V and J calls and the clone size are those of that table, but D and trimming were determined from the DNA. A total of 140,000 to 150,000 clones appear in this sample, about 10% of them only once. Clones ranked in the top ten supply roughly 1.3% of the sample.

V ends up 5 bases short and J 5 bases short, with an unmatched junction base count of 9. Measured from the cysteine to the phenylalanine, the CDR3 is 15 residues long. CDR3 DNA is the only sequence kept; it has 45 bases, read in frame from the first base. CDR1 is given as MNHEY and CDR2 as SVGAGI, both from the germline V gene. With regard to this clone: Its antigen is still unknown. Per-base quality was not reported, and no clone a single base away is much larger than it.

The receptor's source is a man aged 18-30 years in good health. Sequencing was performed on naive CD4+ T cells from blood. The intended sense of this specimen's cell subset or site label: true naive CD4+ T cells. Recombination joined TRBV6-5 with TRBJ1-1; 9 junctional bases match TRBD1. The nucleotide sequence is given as TGTGCCAGCAGTAAATCAGACAGGGGGGTTACTGAAGCTTTCTTT. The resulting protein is CASSKSDRGVTEAFF.